Shown below are 32 T cell receptor beta chains from a single sample sequenced in a study of T cell responses to AZD1222 COVID-19 vaccine. Data came from immunoSEQ multiplex PCR; TCRdb stores just in-frame clones and leaves some out. The profile shows about 68,000 clones, 86% of them singletons. The source material was peripheral blood, sampled on day 0 of AZD1222 vaccination. These receptors originate from an adult in good health.

As concerns this clone: Other DNA sequences in the same sample also yield this CDR3. The chain couples TRBV11-2 to TRBJ1-5; 9 bases map to TRBD1. The CDR3 spans 15 residues. The junction had 6 bases not matched to a gene; V was cut back by 5 bases and J by 4 bases. The germline V gene has CDR1 SGHAT and CDR2 FQNNGV. This CDR3 reads CASSTGQGGNQPQHF. For the CDR3, the DNA is TGTGCCAGCAGCACGGGACAGGGTGGGAATCAGCCCCAGCATTTT.

The chain uses TRBV30 and TRBJ1-1; no definite D call. CDR1 and CDR2 (germline): GTSNPN, SVGIG (reference sequence). V gave up 0 bases and J gave up 0 bases, with 8 bases separating them. The CDR3 runs to 14 residues. CDR3 bases: TGTGCCTGGAGTGTAGGGCGGATGAACACTGAAGCTTTCTTT. Translation gives CAWSVGRMNTEAFF.

This sequence joins TRBV19 and TRBJ1-3, with D uncertain. The CDR3 spans 14 residues. V gave up 10 bases and J gave up 0 bases, with 13 bases separating them. The germline V gene encodes CDR1 LNHDA and CDR2 SQIVND (reference sequence). CDR3 loop: CATLRAASGNTIYF. The CDR3 DNA sequence: TGTGCCACCCTCCGGGCAGCCTCTGGAAACACCATATATTTT.

DNA of the CDR3: TGTGCCAGCTCACCACCGCTGGGGAAATGGGAGCAGTACTTC. Protein product: CASSPPLGKWEQYF. This rearrangement joins TRBV18 to TRBJ2-7; D not resolved. Trimming cost V 0 bases and J 7 bases, with 13 bases left between them. Germline CDR1 and CDR2: KGHSH and LQKENI. The length of the CDR3 is 14 residues.

The chain carries TRBV28 and TRBJ1-2, with D unclear. Germline V gene lookup returns CDR1 MDHEN and CDR2 SYDVKM. This CDR3 is 12 amino acids long. Trimming left V 5 bases short and J 7 bases short, with 11 bases between. In DNA form, the CDR3 reads TGTGCCAGCAGTGGCGCACTCCCTGGCTACACCTTC. Its protein is CASSGALPGYTF.

CDR3 nucleotides: TGTGCCAGCAGCCCGGGACAGGGGTACACTGAAGCTTTCTTT. Translating it yields CASSPGQGYTEAFF. This chain links TRBV11-1 with TRBJ1-1; 10 bases are a match to TRBD1. J lost 3 bases, V lost 5 bases, and 3 bases had no gene match. Germline V lookup: CDR1 SGHAT, CDR2 FQDESV (reference sequence). The CDR3 length is 14 residues. Together with reference TRBV11-1 and TRBJ1-1, the CDR3 gives the full variable domain: EAEVAQSPRYKITEKSQAVAFWCDPISGHATLYWYRQILGQGPELLVQFQDESVVDDSQLPKDRFSAERLKGVDSTLKIQPAELGDSAMYLCASSPGQGYTEAFFGQGTRLTVV.

The chain recombines TRBV4-1 with TRBJ1-6; TRBD1 matches at 7 bases. The CDR3 has 13 amino acids. Trimming removed 7 bases from V and 10 bases from J; junction bases left unmatched: 7. The germline gives CDR1 MGHRA, CDR2 YSYEKL. The CDR3 nucleotides read TGCGCCAGCACCGACAGGGAGGGGTCACCCCTCCACTTT. Translated, it gives CASTDREGSPLHF.

The chain uses TRBV10-3 and TRBJ2-2, with TRBD1 matching over 10 bases. The CDR3 is 17 residues long. Trimming removed 6 bases from V and 0 bases from J; junction bases left unmatched: 7. From germline, CDR1 is ENHRY and CDR2 SYGVKD. The DNA for the CDR3 is TGTGCCATCAGACGACAGGGGGCTTTAGCGAACACCGGGGAGCTGTTTTTT. Translation gives CAIRRQGALANTGELFF.

The chain uses TRBV30 and TRBJ1-4; 10 bases match TRBD1. The junction had 2 bases not matched to a gene; V was cut back by 1 base and J by 6 bases. Germline V gene data show CDR1 as GTSNPN and CDR2 as SVGIG (reference sequence). The CDR3 has 14 residues. The CDR3 region is CAWSGGQGDEKLFF. The CDR3 region has the DNA TGTGCCTGGAGTGGCGGACAGGGGGATGAAAAACTGTTTTTT.

The chain employs TRBV9 and TRBJ1-1; 7 nucleotides line up with TRBD1. Germline V gene lookup returns CDR1 SGDLS and CDR2 YYNGEE. Trimming cost V 1 base and J 3 bases; bases outside gene matches: 12. CDR3 length equals 17 residues. CDR3 sequence reads: CASSVTPDRVSYTEAFF. The CDR3 region has the DNA TGTGCCAGCAGCGTAACCCCTGACAGGGTGTCGTACACTGAAGCTTTCTTT. Full variable domain (remainder filled in from reference TRBV9 and TRBJ1-1): DSGVTQTPKHLITATGQRVTLRCSPRSGDLSVYWYQQSLDQGLQFLIQYYNGEERAKGNILERFSAQQFPDLHSELNLSSLELGDSALYFCASSVTPDRVSYTEAFFGQGTRLTVV.

The V call is TRBV28, the J call TRBJ1-6; D is uncertain. Trimming removed 7 bases from V and 8 bases from J, with 18 bases in between. This CDR3 contains 15 residues. Germline lookup yields CDR1 MDHEN and CDR2 SYDVKM. Here the CDR3 reads CASTSGGSPHSPLHF. CDR3 coding DNA: TGTGCCAGCACCTCAGGAGGCAGCCCCCATTCACCCCTCCACTTT.

The V call is TRBV7-8, the J call TRBJ2-1, with a tentative D call TRBD2 (5 bases). V lost 1 base, J lost 2 bases, and 9 bases lay in between. Germline lookup yields CDR1 SGHVS and CDR2 FQNEAQ. The CDR3 has 15 amino acids. Here the CDR3 DNA reads TGTGCCAGCAGCTTAGTCGAGGGAACCTACAATGAGCAGTTCTTC. Its protein product is CASSLVEGTYNEQFF. Together with reference TRBV7-8 and TRBJ2-1, the CDR3 gives the full variable domain: GAGVSQSPRYKVAKRGQDVALRCDPISGHVSLFWYQQALGQGPEFLTYFQNEAQLDKSGLPSDRFFAERPEGSVSTLKIQRTQQEDSAVYLCASSLVEGTYNEQFFGPGTRLTVL.

The count of this clone is one. The chain links TRBV7-2 to TRBJ1-2; unclear D gene. CDR1 and CDR2 (germline): SGHTA, FQGNSA. CDR3 length equals 15 residues. The germline V and J ends were trimmed by 4 bases and 1 base, with 13 bases remaining between them. CDR3 bases: TGTGCCAGCAGCTCCAGATACAGTGGTAACTATGGCTACACCTTC. It yields the protein CASSSRYSGNYGYTF.

J is TRBJ1-2 and V is TRBV28; no definite D call. The CDR3 totals 15 residues. Deletions cut 4 bases from V and 3 bases from J, with 15 bases between. The V gene's germline CDR1 is MDHEN and CDR2 SYDVKM. The CDR3 bases are TGTGCCAGCAGTTCCCCCTCTGAGTCCTACTATGGCTACACCTTC. Amino acids: CASSSPSESYYGYTF.

The DNA of the CDR3 is TGTGCCAGCAGCCAAGATCGGTGGGAGAATTCACCCCTCCACTTT. Encoded protein: CASSQDRWENSPLHF. The J gene is TRBJ1-6, the V gene TRBV3-1 (or the pseudogene TRBV3-2), with D hard to call. V gave up 0 bases and J gave up 7 bases, with 10 bases separating them. Per the germline V gene, CDR1 is LGHDT and CDR2 is YNNKEL (reference sequence). The CDR3 runs 15 residues.

The genes are TRBV12-1 and TRBJ1-1; TRBD1 was called by the table and not checked on the DNA. TRBV12-1 is a recognized pseudogene. The CDR3 totals 13 residues. The CDR3 DNA is TGTGCCAGCAGCTTTGGGACATACACTGAAGCTTTCTTT. Translation: CASSFGTYTEAFF.

The chain couples TRBV5-1 to TRBJ1-1; maybe TRBD1 (5 bases). Trimming took 0 bases from V and 1 from J, leaving 7 bases between them. The CDR3 length is 14 residues. CDR1 is SGHRS, CDR2 YFSETQ, per germline. CDR3 sequence (DNA): TGCGCCAGCAGCTTGGTAGGGGAGAACACTGAAGCTTTCTTT. As protein: CASSLVGENTEAFF.

J is TRBJ2-1 and V is TRBV11-3; TRBD2 might be the D (5 bases). The CDR3 runs 16 residues. CDR1 is SGHNT and CDR2 is YENEEA in the germline V gene. Trimming left V 5 bases short and J 7 bases short, with 21 bases between. The DNA for the CDR3 is TGTGCCAGCAGCCCGAGGGCGGCTGGTGGTGGGAATGAGCAGTTCTTC. It translates to CASSPRAAGGGNEQFF. Drawing the rest from reference TRBV11-3 and TRBJ2-1, the complete variable domain is EAGVVQSPRYKIIEKKQPVAFWCNPISGHNTLYWYLQNLGQGPELLIRYENEEAVDDSQLPKDRFSAERLKGVDSTLKIQPAELGDSAVYLCASSPRAAGGGNEQFFGPGTRLTVL.

This clone was detected only a few times. V usage is TRBV4-1 and J usage is TRBJ1-5, with D possibly matching TRBD1 (5 bases). Trimming removed 0 bases from V and 6 bases from J, with 15 bases in between. This CDR3 contains 16 residues. Per germline, CDR1 MGHRA and CDR2 YSYEKL. The CDR3 DNA follows: TGCGCCAGCAGCCAAGATAGTCAGGGTTACGGTCAGCCCCAGCATTTT. It encodes CASSQDSQGYGQPQHF.

The chain has TRBV2 and TRBJ2-7, with D unresolved. Germline lookup yields CDR1 SNHLY and CDR2 FYNNEI. Trimming took off 7 bases at V and 4 bases at J, with 14 bases between the two ends. The CDR3 runs to 13 residues. The CDR3 coding sequence is TGTGCCAGCAAATTCGACCTCGGATACGAGCAGTACTTC. It specifies CASKFDLGYEQYF.

This clone was picked up one time. V usage is TRBV15 and J usage is TRBJ1-4, with D possibly matching TRBD1 (6 bases). CDR1 and CDR2 from the germline V gene are LNHNV and YYDKDF (reference sequence). Deletions cut 3 bases from V and 4 bases from J, with 12 bases between. The CDR3 loop spans 15 amino acids. DNA for the CDR3: TGTGCCACCAGCAGGGGGGGCGGAGGTAATGAAAAACTGTTTTTT. Translated: CATSRGGGGNEKLFF.

The chain carries TRBV7-9 and TRBJ2-1; no reliable D call. The CDR3 totals 13 residues. The germline V and J ends were trimmed by 1 base and 8 bases, with 9 bases remaining between them. Germline values: CDR1 SEHNR, CDR2 FQNEAQ (reference sequence). The CDR3 reads CASSLGTRHEQFF. CDR3 nucleotides: TGTGCCAGCAGCTTAGGCACTCGACATGAGCAGTTCTTC. Full variable domain (remainder filled in from reference TRBV7-9 and TRBJ2-1): DTGVSQNPRHKITKRGQNVTFRCDPISEHNRLYWYRQTLGQGPEFLTYFQNEAQLEKSRLLSDRFSAERPKGSFSTLEIQRTEQGDSAMYLCASSLGTRHEQFFGPGTRLTVL.

The chain joins TRBV4-1 to TRBJ2-6, with 10 bases that match TRBD1. CDR3 size: 20 residues. V was pared by 0 bases and J by 2 bases, with 10 bases of the junction left unmatched. From germline, CDR1 is MGHRA and CDR2 YSYEKL. The CDR3 region has the DNA TGCGCCAGCAGCCAAGAAATACCGGGACAGGGGCCCACTGGGGCCAACGTCCTGACTTTC. Protein sequence: CASSQEIPGQGPTGANVLTF.

The sample holds one count of this clone. The V call is TRBV9, the J call TRBJ2-7, with 7 positions matching TRBD1. The germline CDR1 and CDR2 sequences are SGDLS and YYNGEE. CDR3 size: 15 residues. The junction had 3 bases not matched to a gene; V was cut back by 0 bases and J by 0 bases. Written as DNA, the CDR3 is TGTGCCAGCAGCGTAGGACAGGGTCCCTCCTACGAGCAGTACTTC. Its protein product is CASSVGQGPSYEQYF.

CDR3 protein: CASSLGTSTDTQYF. CDR3 coding DNA: TGTGCCAGCAGCCTGGGGACTAGCACAGATACGCAGTATTTT. The genes are TRBV7-8 and TRBJ2-3; possibly TRBD2 for D (6 bases). This CDR3 has 14 amino acids. V lost 5 bases and J lost 0, with 9 bases in between. Germline V lookup: CDR1 SGHVS, CDR2 FQNEAQ.

J is TRBJ2-1 and V is TRBV4-3, with 7 bases fitting TRBD1. The V gene end was trimmed by 1 base and the J gene end by 7 bases; junction bases not matched to a gene: 7. This CDR3 spans 15 amino acids. Looked up from germline, CDR1 is LGHNA and CDR2 is YSLEER. CDR3 sequence: CASSQAGTGVNEQFF. For the CDR3, the DNA is TGCGCCAGCAGCCAAGCCGGAACAGGGGTTAATGAGCAGTTCTTC.

The chain joins TRBV29-1 to TRBJ1-1, with D uncertain. V shed 2 bases and J shed 7 bases, with 8 bases lying between them. CDR3 length: 11 amino acids. CDR1 and CDR2 (germline): SQVTM, ANQGSEA. CDR3 sequence: CSVESRREAFF. The CDR3 nucleotides are TGCAGCGTTGAAAGCCGGCGTGAAGCTTTCTTT.

This chain joins TRBV28 and TRBJ1-4; D is possibly TRBD1 (5 bases). CDR1 and CDR2 (germline): MDHEN, SYDVKM. This CDR3 comprises 16 residues. The ends were cut back, 8 bases at V and 0 bases at J, with 16 bases in the middle. The CDR3 protein is CASRSRRATTNEKLFF. In DNA, the CDR3 is TGTGCCAGCCGCTCACGCAGGGCTACAACTAATGAAAAACTGTTTTTT.

V usage is TRBV7-3 and J usage is TRBJ2-2; tentative D call: TRBD1 (5 bases). Germline V gene sequence: CDR1 SGHTA, CDR2 FQGTGA. The V and J ends lost 0 bases and 4 bases respectively, with 6 bases between them. CDR3 length: 14 amino acids. DNA for the CDR3: TGTGCCAGCAGCTTAACAGGGGCCACCGGGGAGCTGTTTTTT. It specifies CASSLTGATGELFF.

This chain uses TRBV2 with TRBJ2-7; D is unresolved. In germline, CDR1 is SNHLY, CDR2 FYNNEI. V lost 6 bases, J lost 0 bases, and 15 bases lay in between. The CDR3 totals 15 residues. CDR3 amino acids: CASSGVTYYSYEQYF. In DNA form, the CDR3 reads TGTGCCAGCAGCGGCGTGACGTACTACTCCTACGAGCAGTACTTC.

This chain connects TRBV7-9 to TRBJ2-5, with D possibly being TRBD1 (5 bases). The germline CDR1 and CDR2 sequences are SEHNR and FQNEAQ (reference sequence). V was trimmed by 11 bases and J by 0 bases, leaving 13 bases between them. This CDR3 spans 13 amino acids. The CDR3 region has the DNA TGTGCCGCAAGGGGAAGGTACCAAGAGACCCAGTACTTC. It encodes CAARGRYQETQYF.

J is TRBJ2-3 and V is TRBV28; D is possibly TRBD1 or TRBD2 (5 bases each). V was trimmed by 6 bases and J by 4 bases, leaving 11 bases between them. This CDR3 has 13 amino acids. Germline CDR1 is MDHEN and CDR2 is SYDVKM. The CDR3 protein is CASRGTDPDTQYF. For the CDR3, the DNA is TGTGCCAGCAGAGGGACGGATCCAGATACGCAGTATTTT. The whole variable domain, filled in from reference TRBV28 and TRBJ2-3, reads DVKVTQSSRYLVKRTGEKVFLECVQDMDHENMFWYRQDPGLGLRLIYFSYDVKMKEKGDIPEGYSVSREKKERFSLILESASTNQTSMYLCASRGTDPDTQYFGPGTRLTVL.